This T cell receptor beta chain came from a study of siplizumab effects on memory and regulatory T cells. There are 12 residues in the CDR3. The V end was cut by 3 bases, the J end by 4 bases, with 5 bases between. Germline lookup yields CDR1 SGDLS and CDR2 YYNGEE. Each sample contributed approximately 96,000 TCR templates to the assay. Sequencing was performed with immunoSEQ multiplex PCR; in TCRdb, only in-frame clones are kept and a portion is missing. The sample yields some 100,000 clones, just over 90% seen once. Findings of the study overall: There was no confirmation of the suppressive function of proliferating Tregs from siplizumab cultures. Major contributors to the alloresponse seemed to be naive T cells, which also appeared more diverse than memory cells.

About this clone itself: The antigen is undetermined.

What was sequenced was Tregs sorted from blood. This TCR came from a human donor in good health. The genes are TRBV9 and TRBJ1-3, with D uncertain. The CDR3 DNA sequence: TGTGCCAGCAGCGGCAGGGGAAACACCATATATTTT. This sequence encodes CASSGRGNTIYF.